This paragraph covers one TCR beta chain sequence. This entry belongs to a study of blood T cell repertoires in COVID-19. The wider study: Specimens from acute and convalescent COVID-19 originated in the United States, Italy and Spain. From T cells, B-cell-depleted T cells, or PBMCs came the material, which was cDNA or gDNA.

Authors' methods: Reference gene primer amplification gave estimated nucleated cell counts. TCRdb's copy holds only in-frame clones and misses some; the assay was immunoSEQ multiplex PCR. The V and J calls and clone size come from that table; D and trimming were worked out from the DNA. The sample contains 120,000 to 150,000 clones, approximately 85% of which appear only once. J lost 2 bases, V lost 0 bases, and 7 bases had no gene match. This CDR3 spans 17 amino acids. Germline V gene sequence: CDR1 SGHNT, CDR2 YYREEE (reference sequence). V gene TRBV5-4 combines with J gene TRBJ2-5, with 10 bases lining up with TRBD2. This TCR came from a woman aged 55-69 years with COVID-19, enrolled during active disease. The sample consisted of peripheral blood. Written as DNA, the CDR3 is TGTGCCAGCAGCTTGGGGGGGCTAGCGGGGGCGCAAGAGACCCAGTACTTC. This codes for CASSLGGLAGAQETQYF.